This T cell receptor beta chain was found in a study of blood T cell repertoires in COVID-19. Study summary: In each case, the material was cDNA or gDNA derived from T cells, B-cell-depleted T cells, or PBMCs.

The CDR3 is 15 amino acids. Germline loops: CDR1 SNHLY, CDR2 FYNNEI. V dropped 3 bases and J dropped 1 base, with 11 bases sitting between them. Clones were sequenced by immunoSEQ multiplex PCR, and TCRdb holds only the in-frame ones, with some missing. The sample lists about 180,000 clones, 65% to 85% occurring once. The source of this sequence is a woman between 55 and 75 years old with acute or convalescent COVID-19. Material: peripheral blood. V usage is TRBV2 and J usage is TRBJ2-3, with D tentatively TRBD1 (5 bases). The CDR3 nucleotides are TGTGCCAGCAGTGAGATGGGGCTTCGCACAGATACGCAGTATTTT. Residues: CASSEMGLRTDTQYF.